The 24 T cell receptor beta chains presented below share a single source sample, sequenced in a study of blood T cell repertoires in COVID-19. Repertoires were generated with immunoSEQ multiplex PCR, while TCRdb's copy carries only in-frame clones and drops some. The sample holds approximately 100,000 clones, approximately 80% seen once. The specimen was peripheral blood. These TCRs come from a human donor in a cohort sampled during active COVID-19.

The V and J genes are TRBV3-1 (or the pseudogene TRBV3-2) and TRBJ2-7; D gene unclear. V lost 5 bases, J lost 0 bases, and 20 bases lay in between. The CDR3 totals 17 residues. CDR1 LGHDT and CDR2 YNNKEL come from the germline V gene (reference sequence). CDR3 sequence reads: CASSSQERRRSSYEQYF. In nucleotides, the CDR3 is TGTGCCAGCAGCTCACAAGAGAGAAGACGGAGCTCCTACGAGCAGTACTTC.

The chain links TRBV10-1 to TRBJ2-3, with 10 bases matching TRBD2. V lost 5 bases to trimming and J lost 0 bases; unmatched junction nucleotides: 5. CDR1 and CDR2 from the germline V gene are WNHNN and SYGVQD (reference sequence). This CDR3 spans 16 amino acids. For the CDR3, the DNA is TGCGCCAGCAGTAAAGGGACTAGCGTTAGCACAGATACGCAGTATTTT. This translates into CASSKGTSVSTDTQYF.

The chain uses TRBV4-3 and TRBJ2-7; D is uncertain. CDR1 and CDR2 (germline): LGHNA, YSLEER. V was cut by 4 bases and J by 3 bases, with 13 bases left in between. This CDR3 has 14 amino acids. Here the CDR3 reads CASSLDFGHYEQYF. CDR3 in DNA: TGCGCCAGCAGCCTGGATTTTGGGCACTACGAGCAGTACTTC.

V and J are TRBV7-8 and TRBJ1-1; 8 bases line up with TRBD1. The CDR3 consists of 14 residues. The germline CDR1 and CDR2 sequences are SGHVS and FQNEAQ. V trimming: 4 bases; J trimming: 7 bases; junction bases outside the gene matches: 8. CDR3 sequence (DNA): TGTGCCAGCAGCTCACTCTTTGACAGGGGTGAAGCTTTCTTT. Translated, it gives CASSSLFDRGEAFF. Full variable domain (remainder filled in from reference TRBV7-8 and TRBJ1-1): GAGVSQSPRYKVAKRGQDVALRCDPISGHVSLFWYQQALGQGPEFLTYFQNEAQLDKSGLPSDRFFAERPEGSVSTLKIQRTQQEDSAVYLCASSSLFDRGEAFFGQGTRLTVV.

This clone is a singleton in its sample. The chain's CDR3 is CAWGRTGGAGYGYTF. The CDR3 DNA follows: TGTGCCTGGGGAAGAACAGGGGGCGCAGGCTATGGCTACACCTTC. The chain employs TRBV30 and TRBJ1-2; 9 bases line up with TRBD1. Looked up from germline, CDR1 is GTSNPN and CDR2 is SVGIG (reference sequence). The V gene end was trimmed by 5 bases and the J gene end by 4 bases; junction bases not matched to a gene: 11. The CDR3 is 15 residues long.

The genes are TRBV28 and TRBJ1-5; D is uncertain. The CDR3 is 12 amino acids. Trimming pared 4 bases from V and 7 bases from J, leaving 8 bases between. The germline gives CDR1 MDHEN, CDR2 SYDVKM. CDR3 coding DNA: TGTGCCAGCAGTTCTAGGTACCAGCCCCAGCATTTT. Protein sequence: CASSSRYQPQHF.

The CDR3 DNA reads TGTGCCTGGAAAGGACTAGCGGGGGGGCTCGAGCAGTACTTC. Protein product: CAWKGLAGGLEQYF. The chain combines TRBV30 with TRBJ2-7; 15 bases agree with TRBD2. The J segment lost 6 bases and the V segment lost 4 bases, leaving 4 bases of the junction unmatched. Per the germline V gene, CDR1 is GTSNPN and CDR2 is SVGIG (reference sequence). The CDR3 totals 14 residues.

This rearrangement joins TRBV6-2 or TRBV6-3 to TRBJ1-4; TRBD1 matches at 7 bases. This CDR3 is 13 amino acids long. CDR1 and CDR2 (germline): MNHEY, SVGEGT. The junction had 11 bases not matched to a gene; V was cut back by 6 bases and J by 13 bases. Here the CDR3 reads CASSRPDRVGLFF. CDR3 nucleotides: TGTGCCAGCAGCCGCCCCGACAGGGTAGGACTGTTTTTT.

J is TRBJ1-2 and V is TRBV29-1; unclear D gene. Trimming stripped 4 bases from V and 2 bases from J, with 11 bases between. Germline CDR1 reads SQVTM; CDR2 reads ANQGSEA. This CDR3 spans 13 amino acids. CDR3 residues: CSVVGPGNYGYTF. The DNA of the CDR3 is TGCAGCGTTGTGGGTCCCGGGAACTATGGCTACACCTTC.

CDR3 amino acids: CASSQRGTGGTEAFF. The CDR3 DNA reads TGTGCCAGCAGCCAAAGGGGGACAGGGGGCACTGAAGCTTTCTTT. The chain links TRBV3-1 (or the pseudogene TRBV3-2) to TRBJ1-1, with 11 bases that match TRBD1. CDR1 and CDR2 (germline): LGHDT, YNNKEL (reference sequence). Unmatched junction bases numbered 3, after V lost 2 bases and J lost 4 bases. This CDR3 region has 15 residues.

The chain couples TRBV7-9 to TRBJ2-6; 9 nucleotides agree with TRBD1. V lost 2 bases to trimming and J lost 0 bases; unmatched junction nucleotides: 5. Germline CDR1 is SEHNR and CDR2 is FQNEAQ (reference sequence). The CDR3 covers 18 residues. The DNA for the CDR3 is TGTGCCAGCAGCTTAAGAGGGACAGGGTACTCTGGGGCCAACGTCCTGACTTTC. Residues: CASSLRGTGYSGANVLTF.

The V and J genes are TRBV11-3 and TRBJ1-2, with D possibly TRBD1 on 6 matching bases. The CDR3 is made up of 15 amino acids. Germline CDR1 is SGHNT and CDR2 is YENEEA. Trimming shortened V by 7 bases and J by 3 bases, and 18 bases separated the two germline ends. The DNA for the CDR3 is TGTGCCAGCACTCCCATGGGGGGGCTAGACTATGGCTACACCTTC. Its protein product is CASTPMGGLDYGYTF.

The table lists this clone with a count of one. The chain is built from TRBV18 and TRBJ2-2, with a tentative D call TRBD2 (6 bases). The CDR3 loop spans 18 amino acids. Germline V gives CDR1 KGHSH, CDR2 LQKENI. The germline V and J ends were trimmed by 0 bases and 4 bases, with 18 bases remaining between them. The CDR3 DNA follows: TGTGCCAGCTCACCACCTATGGCGGGGCGGTCCTTCACCGGGGAGCTGTTTTTT. This gives the protein CASSPPMAGRSFTGELFF.

The chain recombines TRBV11-2 with TRBJ1-4, with unresolved D. The germline CDR1 and CDR2 sequences are SGHAT and FQNNGV. The CDR3 runs to 17 residues. The germline V and J ends were trimmed by 2 bases and 0 bases, with 13 bases remaining between them. CDR3 nucleotide sequence: TGTGCCAGCAGCTTATCAGGAGGCGTGGCAACTAATGAAAAACTGTTTTTT. The encoded protein is CASSLSGGVATNEKLFF. Drawing the rest from reference TRBV11-2 and TRBJ1-4, the complete variable domain is EAGVAQSPRYKIIEKRQSVAFWCNPISGHATLYWYQQILGQGPKLLIQFQNNGVVDDSQLPKDRFSAERLKGVDSTLKIQPAKLEDSAVYLCASSLSGGVATNEKLFFGSGTQLSVL.

The chain employs TRBV9 and TRBJ1-6; D is uncertain. This CDR3 is 14 amino acids long. With 3 bases removed from V and 0 bases from J, the gap between germline ends came to 4 bases. In germline, CDR1 is SGDLS, CDR2 YYNGEE. CDR3 sequence: CASSASSYNSPLHF. The CDR3 DNA sequence: TGTGCCAGCAGCGCGAGCTCCTATAATTCACCCCTCCACTTT.

This chain connects TRBV25-1 to TRBJ1-5; no clear D gene. From germline, CDR1 is MGHDK and CDR2 SYGVNS. V lost 6 bases to trimming and J lost 4 bases, with 13 bases between them. The CDR3 has 14 residues. CDR3: CASRKNGENQPQHF. The CDR3 region has the DNA TGTGCCAGCAGAAAAAATGGGGAGAATCAGCCCCAGCATTTT.

CDR3 coding DNA: TGTGCCAGCAGTTTATCGTGGGACAGGGGCAGAGAAAAACTGTTTTTT. It specifies CASSLSWDRGREKLFF. The chain employs TRBV27 and TRBJ1-4; 10 nucleotides align to TRBD1. This CDR3 is built from 16 residues. Germline trimming cut 0 bases from V and 8 bases from J; bases unmatched to any gene: 6. Germline V gene sequence: CDR1 MNHEY, CDR2 SMNVEV (reference sequence). Full variable domain (outside the CDR3, taken from reference TRBV27 and TRBJ1-4): EAQVTQNPRYLITVTGKKLTVTCSQNMNHEYMSWYRQDPGLGLRQIYYSMNVEVTDKGDVPEGYKVSRKEKRNFPLILESPSPNQTSLYFCASSLSWDRGREKLFFGSGTQLSVL.

The V call is TRBV5-6, the J call TRBJ1-2; no definite D call. CDR3 size: 13 residues. Germline assignment: CDR1 SGHDT and CDR2 YYEEEE. Trimming cost V 5 bases and J 5 bases, with 13 bases left between them. The CDR3 here is CASRLQKLYGYTF. The CDR3 nucleotides read TGTGCCAGCAGGCTTCAGAAGTTGTATGGCTACACCTTC.

The gene calls are TRBV7-9 and TRBJ2-7, with 10 bases that match TRBD1. The CDR3 is made up of 15 amino acids. CDR1 is SEHNR and CDR2 is FQNEAQ in the germline V gene (reference sequence). J gave up 7 bases and V 5 bases, and 11 bases lay outside the gene matches. The CDR3 is CASSLPGQGHLEQYF. DNA for the CDR3: TGTGCCAGCAGCCTCCCGGGACAGGGGCACCTGGAGCAGTACTTC.

The chain combines TRBV2 with TRBJ2-5; 11 bases agree with TRBD2. Trimming removed 5 bases from V and 5 bases from J; junction bases left unmatched: 10. CDR1 SNHLY and CDR2 FYNNEI come from the germline V gene. The CDR3 is 16 residues long. Here the CDR3 DNA reads TGTGCCAGCAGTACCTTTAGCGGGGGGGCTGGGGAGACCCAGTACTTC. It encodes CASSTFSGGAGETQYF.

V usage is TRBV12-3 or TRBV12-4 and J usage is TRBJ2-2, with D tentatively TRBD2 (7 bases). V was cut by 8 bases and J by 7 bases, with 14 bases left in between. The CDR3 runs to 13 residues. CDR3 nucleotide sequence: TGTGCCAGCCGGGGCGGGGGCGGCGGGGAGCTGTTTTTT. Protein: CASRGGGGGELFF.

The chain uses TRBV6-2 or TRBV6-3 and TRBJ2-7, with a weak D call TRBD1 (5 bases). CDR1 MNHEY and CDR2 SVGEGT come from the germline V gene. The CDR3 contains 14 residues. Deletions cut 5 bases from V and 0 bases from J, with 11 bases between. The DNA of the CDR3 is TGTGCCAGCAGTAAGACAGCGAGCTCCTACGAGCAGTACTTC. This sequence encodes CASSKTASSYEQYF.

As DNA, the CDR3 is TGTGCTACCACCGCGGGTCCGAACACCGGGGAGCTGTTTTTT. It codes for CATTAGPNTGELFF. The chain couples TRBV12-5 to TRBJ2-2; TRBD2 might be the D (5 bases). CDR1 is LGHNT, CDR2 FRNRAP, per germline. V gave up 10 bases and J gave up 0 bases, with 12 bases separating them. The CDR3 length is 14 residues.

This clone was recorded a few times. V gene TRBV10-3 combines with J gene TRBJ1-1; 8 bases are shared with TRBD1. Germline CDR1 ENHRY, CDR2 SYGVKD. The CDR3 has 14 residues. Losses at the gene ends were 4 bases for V and 3 bases for J; bases not matched to a gene: 4. CDR3 loop: CAISGPGGDTEAFF. The DNA of the CDR3 is TGTGCCATCAGTGGTCCAGGGGGCGACACTGAAGCTTTCTTT.